This TCR beta chain emerged from a study of blood T cell repertoires in COVID-19. Overall study: Acute and convalescent COVID-19 samples came from the United States, Italy and Spain.

Under the authors' procedure: Amplification with reference gene primers provided the estimates of nucleated cell counts. Method: immunoSEQ multiplex PCR; TCRdb's copy keeps in-frame clones and lacks some. V, J and clone size were drawn from that table, and D and trimming were deduced from the DNA. The data show roughly 330,000 clones, more than 80% seen once. This CDR3 region has 13 residues. Germline CDR1 and CDR2: LGHNA and YSLEER. The V end was cut by 6 bases, the J end by 6 bases, with 11 bases between. V and J are TRBV4-3 and TRBJ2-2, with D perhaps TRBD1 (5 bases). What was sequenced was peripheral blood. The clonotype was recovered from a man in his late teens or twenties who had recovered from COVID-19. The CDR3 DNA sequence: TGCGCCAGCAGTCTCCAGGGTTCCGGGGAGCTGTTTTTT. Translation: CASSLQGSGELFF.